A selection of T cell receptor beta chains follows, all from one sample in a study of T cell repertoires in cytomegalovirus infection. TCRdb used MiXCR to reprocess the reads, holding one entry per CDR3 protein. The sample consists of some 500,000 distinct CDR3 sequences, almost 40% of them appearing once. These receptors have no known antigen. The source was cultured PBMCs, collected from culture after CMV antigen stimulation. These receptors were obtained from a human donor in good health (CMV status not recorded). Some clones in this sample may be carry-over from other donors' samples. Both conserved end residues are part of each CDR3. D genes are given only for firm matches. Not every row has a clone size; where given, it reads once, few, many or a size class.

d_call,clone_size,cdr3_length,v_call,j_call,cdr3_aa,cdr3_nt
-,-,14,TRBV12-3/TRBV12-4,TRBJ2-3,CASTLAPGTDTQYF,TGTGCCAGCACCTTAGCCCCCGGAACAGATACGCAGTATTTT
-,-,14,TRBV20-1,TRBJ2-1,CQPQVRYSYNEQFF,TGCCAACCACAGGTGCGCTACTCCTACAATGAGCAGTTCTTC
-,few,14,TRBV7-8,TRBJ2-3,CASSLQGPGDTQYF,TGTGCCAGCAGCTTACAGGGCCCTGGGGATACGCAGTATTTT
-,once,14,TRBV19,TRBJ2-1,CASSRDPQGNEQFF,TGTGCCAGTAGCCGGGATCCCCAAGGCAATGAGCAGTTCTTC
TRBD2,-,14,TRBV7-2,TRBJ2-7,CASSPLGRVYEQYF,TGTGCCAGCAGCCCATTAGGGAGGGTTTACGAGCAGTACTTC
TRBD2,few,17,TRBV6-6,TRBJ2-1,CASSDLTGTSPLNEQFF,TGTGCCAGCAGTGACCTCACCGGGACTAGCCCGCTCAATGAGCAGTTCTTC
-,once,15,TRBV28,TRBJ2-5,CASSLSSGWLETQYF,TGTGCCAGCAGTTTGTCGTCAGGATGGTTGGAGACCCAGTACTTC
TRBD1,-,16,TRBV5-4,TRBJ1-2,CASSRAGGLANYGYTF,TGTGCCAGCAGCCGCGCAGGGGGCTTGGCTAACTATGGCTACACCTTC
-,few,13,TRBV4-1,TRBJ2-3,CASSQDIGDTQYF,TGTGCCAGCAGCCAAGATATTGGGGATACGCAGTATTTT
TRBD2,-,15,TRBV19,TRBJ2-5,CASSDRLAGPETQYF,TGTGCCAGTAGCGACCGACTAGCGGGGCCAGAGACCCAGTACTTC
-,-,14,TRBV6-1,TRBJ1-4,CASSEAPGIEKLFF,TGTGCCAGCAGTGAAGCCCCCGGAATCGAAAAACTGTTTTTT
-,-,14,TRBV12-3/TRBV12-4,TRBJ2-2,CASSLWAQTGELFF,TGTGCCAGCAGCTTGTGGGCGCAAACCGGGGAGCTGTTTTTT
TRBD1,-,15,TRBV5-1,TRBJ2-7,CASLPGTGGPYEQYF,TGCGCCAGCCTACCCGGGACAGGGGGCCCCTACGAGCAGTACTTC
TRBD2,-,14,TRBV12-3/TRBV12-4,TRBJ2-3,CASFPGGGPDTQYF,TGTGCCAGCTTCCCCGGGGGGGGTCCAGATACGCAGTATTTT
-,few,16,TRBV6-1,TRBJ1-2,CASSEKEQRGGYGYTF,TGTGCCAGCAGTGAAAAAGAACAGCGTGGAGGGTATGGCTACACCTTC
-,many,13,TRBV10-3,TRBJ1-2,CAISESRDYGYTF,TGTGCCATCAGTGAGTCCAGGGACTATGGCTACACCTTC
TRBD2,-,16,TRBV20-1,TRBJ2-7,CSARRPGTSGRSEQYF,TGCAGTGCCCGACGTCCCGGGACTAGCGGGAGATCCGAGCAGTACTTC
-,few,16,TRBV6-1,TRBJ2-2,CASSPRPASGTGELFF,TGTGCCAGCAGTCCTCGGCCAGCCTCGGGCACCGGGGAGCTGTTTTTT
TRBD2,few,22,TRBV12-3/TRBV12-4,TRBJ2-3,CASTTLGGGASRSGGSTDTQYF,TGTGCCAGCACCACCCTGGGGGGTGGGGCAAGTCGCTCGGGGGGTAGCACAGATACGCAGTATTTT
-,few,13,TRBV7-2,TRBJ2-1,CASTLYLAVEQFF,TGTGCCAGCACGCTTTACCTAGCCGTCGAGCAGTTCTTC
-,-,13,TRBV3-1,TRBJ1-5,CASSQGRYQPQHF,TGTGCCAGCAGCCAAGGCAGGTATCAGCCCCAGCATTTT
-,-,16,TRBV15,TRBJ2-3,CATSRPWQRRPNTQYF,TGTGCCACCAGCAGACCGTGGCAGCGCCGACCAAATACGCAGTATTTT
TRBD2,-,14,TRBV20-1,TRBJ2-7,CSARDSGRVSEQYF,TGCAGTGCTAGAGATAGCGGGAGGGTGAGTGAGCAGTACTTC
-,-,15,TRBV19,TRBJ2-1,CASSMVGGLNNEQFF,TGTGCCAGTAGTATGGTTGGGGGACTCAACAATGAGCAGTTCTTC
TRBD1,-,14,TRBV5-4,TRBJ2-5,CASSLEDREETQYF,TGTGCCAGCAGCTTGGAGGACAGGGAAGAGACCCAGTACTTC
-,many,13,TRBV20-1,TRBJ2-2,CSARDFSLGELFF,TGCAGTGCTAGAGATTTCTCCCTCGGGGAGCTGTTTTTT
-,-,16,TRBV7-2,TRBJ1-6,CASSLGYNRPGSPLHF,TGTGCCAGCAGCTTAGGATATAACAGGCCGGGTTCACCCCTCCACTTT
TRBD2,-,16,TRBV7-6,TRBJ2-5,CASSSKAGGFLETQYF,TGTGCCAGCAGCTCCAAAGCGGGAGGGTTCTTAGAGACCCAGTACTTC
-,few,14,TRBV12-3/TRBV12-4,TRBJ2-1,CASTQLASYNEQFF,TGTGCCAGCACCCAACTAGCTTCCTACAATGAGCAGTTCTTC